Listed below are T cell receptor beta chains from one sample, sequenced in a study of beta chain features in type 1 diabetes. Sequencing was performed with immunoSEQ multiplex PCR; in TCRdb, only in-frame clones are kept and a portion is missing. The sample holds 850,000 to 900,000 clones, about a sixth seen once. The specimen sequenced was naive CD4+ T cells from blood. All receptors come from a woman aged 18-29 years in good health. CDR3s include the opening cysteine and the closing phenylalanine or tryptophan. Fields, in order: D gene, clone size, V gene, J gene, CDR3 DNA, CDR3 protein. D genes are given only for firm matches. Size is stated for part of the rows, as once, few or many counts, or as a class when the clone is expanded.

d_gene: TRBD1; abundance: .; v_gene: TRBV5-4; j_gene: TRBJ1-2; CDR3nt: TGTGCCAGCAGCCCCTGGACAGGGCACCTCTCAACGTATGGCTACACCTTC; CDR3aa: CASSPWTGHLSTYGYTF
d_gene: .; abundance: few; v_gene: TRBV4-3; j_gene: TRBJ2-3; CDR3nt: TGCGCCAGCAGCCAACAGGCTACCTCTAGCACAGATACGCAGTATTTT; CDR3aa: CASSQQATSSTDTQYF
d_gene: .; abundance: .; v_gene: TRBV6-1; j_gene: TRBJ2-3; CDR3nt: TGTGCCAGCAGGGTCGGGGCGAGCACAGATACGCAGTATTTT; CDR3aa: CASRVGASTDTQYF
d_gene: TRBD1; abundance: few; v_gene: TRBV25-1; j_gene: TRBJ1-2; CDR3nt: TGTGCCAGCAGTTCCACAGGGGGCTATGGCTACACCTTC; CDR3aa: CASSSTGGYGYTF
d_gene: .; abundance: few; v_gene: TRBV6-5; j_gene: TRBJ2-5; CDR3nt: TGTGCCAGCAGTCGGGGGTCCGGATGGGAGACCCAGTACTTC; CDR3aa: CASSRGSGWETQYF
d_gene: .; abundance: few; v_gene: TRBV29-1; j_gene: TRBJ1-5; CDR3nt: TGCAGCGTTGTGGTTACTGGCAATCAGCCCCAGCATTTT; CDR3aa: CSVVVTGNQPQHF
d_gene: TRBD1; abundance: .; v_gene: TRBV5-1; j_gene: TRBJ1-2; CDR3nt: TGCGCCAGCAGCCTTGGGACAGCCTATGGCTACACCTTC; CDR3aa: CASSLGTAYGYTF
d_gene: TRBD1; abundance: few; v_gene: TRBV5-6; j_gene: TRBJ2-7; CDR3nt: TGTGCCAGCAGCAAGACAGGGTACGAGCAGTACTTC; CDR3aa: CASSKTGYEQYF
d_gene: TRBD2; abundance: .; v_gene: TRBV9; j_gene: TRBJ2-5; CDR3nt: TGTGCCAGCAGCGTTCGTACTAGCGGGCACCGGTCGGAGACCCAGTACTTC; CDR3aa: CASSVRTSGHRSETQYF
d_gene: .; abundance: few; v_gene: TRBV6-1; j_gene: TRBJ2-3; CDR3nt: TGTGCCAGCAGTGAATCTTCCCCAACGTCAGATACGCAGTATTTT; CDR3aa: CASSESSPTSDTQYF
d_gene: .; abundance: few; v_gene: TRBV2; j_gene: TRBJ2-7; CDR3nt: TGTGCCAGCAGTGACTCAGGAGGGGTGTACCACGAGCAGTACTTC; CDR3aa: CASSDSGGVYHEQYF
d_gene: .; abundance: .; v_gene: TRBV7-9; j_gene: TRBJ2-2; CDR3nt: TGTGCCAGCAGCCAAGTCGGAGGGCCGTTTAGCGGGGAGCTGTTTTTT; CDR3aa: CASSQVGGPFSGELFF
d_gene: .; abundance: .; v_gene: TRBV19; j_gene: TRBJ2-5; CDR3nt: TGTGCCAGTAGTATAGCTGGCAGATTAAGAAACCAAGAGACCCAGTACTTC; CDR3aa: CASSIAGRLRNQETQYF
d_gene: .; abundance: .; v_gene: TRBV29-1; j_gene: TRBJ1-1; CDR3nt: TGCAGCGCGGTGAACACTGAAGCTTTCTTT; CDR3aa: CSAVNTEAFF
d_gene: .; abundance: few; v_gene: TRBV2; j_gene: TRBJ2-3; CDR3nt: TGTGCCATCACCGGGGGAGAGGTAGATACGCAGTATTTT; CDR3aa: CAITGGEVDTQYF
d_gene: TRBD1; abundance: .; v_gene: TRBV7-2; j_gene: TRBJ2-1; CDR3nt: TGTGCCAGCAGCCGACAGGGAAGCTCCTACAATGAGCAGTTCTTC; CDR3aa: CASSRQGSSYNEQFF
d_gene: TRBD2; abundance: few; v_gene: TRBV19; j_gene: TRBJ2-1; CDR3nt: TGTGCCAGCGCCGGACTAGCGGGTGTTAGCTCCTACAATGAGCAGTTCTTC; CDR3aa: CASAGLAGVSSYNEQFF
d_gene: .; abundance: .; v_gene: TRBV19; j_gene: TRBJ2-1; CDR3nt: TGTGCCAGTAGTATAGATAAGAAGCGAGATGAGCAGTTCTTC; CDR3aa: CASSIDKKRDEQFF
d_gene: .; abundance: .; v_gene: TRBV11-2; j_gene: TRBJ1-1; CDR3nt: TGTGCCAGCAGCTTGATTCAGAACACTGAAGCTTTCTTT; CDR3aa: CASSLIQNTEAFF
d_gene: .; abundance: few; v_gene: TRBV11-2; j_gene: TRBJ2-7; CDR3nt: TGTGCCAGCAGATCTACCGGTAGGGGACCAACCTCCTACGAGCAGTACTTC; CDR3aa: CASRSTGRGPTSYEQYF
d_gene: .; abundance: few; v_gene: TRBV18; j_gene: TRBJ2-1; CDR3nt: TGTGCCAGCTCACCGCCGGGACTGATGCATGAGCAGTTCTTC; CDR3aa: CASSPPGLMHEQFF
d_gene: .; abundance: few; v_gene: TRBV4-3; j_gene: TRBJ2-1; CDR3nt: TGCGCCAGCAGCCAAGACCGTAGGGCCCAGCAGTTCTTC; CDR3aa: CASSQDRRAQQFF
d_gene: TRBD2; abundance: .; v_gene: TRBV19; j_gene: TRBJ2-7; CDR3nt: TGTGCCAGTAGTTCCCGGGCTAGCGGGAGCTACGAGCAGTACTTC; CDR3aa: CASSSRASGSYEQYF
d_gene: .; abundance: .; v_gene: TRBV7-2; j_gene: TRBJ2-7; CDR3nt: TGTGCCAGCAGCTTTGGTAGCGGACAGACCTACGAGCAGTACTTC; CDR3aa: CASSFGSGQTYEQYF
d_gene: .; abundance: few; v_gene: TRBV5-4; j_gene: TRBJ1-1; CDR3nt: TGTGCCAGCAGCCGAGGAGGCCTACCCTCGAACACTGAAGCTTTCTTT; CDR3aa: CASSRGGLPSNTEAFF
d_gene: TRBD1; abundance: .; v_gene: TRBV7-9; j_gene: TRBJ1-2; CDR3nt: TGTGCCAGCAGCTTAGGGCGGGACAGGGCTAACTATGGCTACACCTTC; CDR3aa: CASSLGRDRANYGYTF
d_gene: .; abundance: .; v_gene: TRBV9; j_gene: TRBJ1-5; CDR3nt: TGTGCCAGCAGCGCGGGGGAATTTAGCAATCAGCCCCAGCATTTT; CDR3aa: CASSAGEFSNQPQHF
d_gene: TRBD2; abundance: .; v_gene: TRBV27; j_gene: TRBJ2-7; CDR3nt: TGTGCCAGCAGTCGGACTAGCGGGAGTCGGAACGAGCAGTACTTC; CDR3aa: CASSRTSGSRNEQYF
d_gene: .; abundance: .; v_gene: TRBV28; j_gene: TRBJ2-4; CDR3nt: TGTGCCAGCAGTTTATCTAGGGACATTCAGTACTTC; CDR3aa: CASSLSRDIQYF
d_gene: TRBD2; abundance: .; v_gene: TRBV6-4; j_gene: TRBJ2-3; CDR3nt: TGTGCCAGCAGTCCTGCGGGAGCGGAAGATACGCAGTATTTT; CDR3aa: CASSPAGAEDTQYF
d_gene: TRBD1; abundance: .; v_gene: TRBV28; j_gene: TRBJ2-7; CDR3nt: TGTGCCAGCCGAGGACAGGGGAGGTCCTACGAGCAGTACTTC; CDR3aa: CASRGQGRSYEQYF
d_gene: TRBD1; abundance: .; v_gene: TRBV4-3; j_gene: TRBJ2-3; CDR3nt: TGCGCCAGCAGCCTGGGGACAGGCACAGATACGCAGTATTTT; CDR3aa: CASSLGTGTDTQYF
d_gene: .; abundance: few; v_gene: TRBV21-1; j_gene: TRBJ2-2; CDR3nt: TGTGCCAGCAGCAGCAGACTAGCGGGGAACACCGGGGAGCTGTTTTTT; CDR3aa: CASSSRLAGNTGELFF